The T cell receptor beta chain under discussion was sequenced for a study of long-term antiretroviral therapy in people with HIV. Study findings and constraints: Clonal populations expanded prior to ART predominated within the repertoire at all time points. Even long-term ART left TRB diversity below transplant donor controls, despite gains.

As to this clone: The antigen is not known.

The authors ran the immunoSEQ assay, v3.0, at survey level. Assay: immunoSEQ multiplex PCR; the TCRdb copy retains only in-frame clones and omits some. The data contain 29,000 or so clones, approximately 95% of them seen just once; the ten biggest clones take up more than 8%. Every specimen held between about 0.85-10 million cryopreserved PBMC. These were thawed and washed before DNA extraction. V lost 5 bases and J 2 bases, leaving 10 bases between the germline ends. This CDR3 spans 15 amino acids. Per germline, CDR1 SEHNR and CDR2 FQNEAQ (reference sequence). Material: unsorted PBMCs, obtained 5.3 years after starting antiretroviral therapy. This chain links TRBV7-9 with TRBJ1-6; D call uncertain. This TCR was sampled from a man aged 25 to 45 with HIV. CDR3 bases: TGTGCCAGCAGCGCGGGTGAGACCTATAATTCACCCCTCCACTTT. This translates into CASSAGETYNSPLHF.